The T cell receptor beta chain described here comes from a study of T cell responses to AZD1222 COVID-19 vaccine. Study-level results: The donor group comprised mostly white British people and more females; the analysis possibly underestimated clonal diversity. Researchers took repertoire samples only after the peak T cell response had come. Baseline serostatus was positive in only a handful of AZD1222 recipients.

About this clone: Antigen unknown.

Trimming took off 4 bases at V and 1 base at J, with 5 bases between the two ends. The CDR3 is 13 residues long. Per germline, CDR1 LNHDA and CDR2 SQIVND (reference sequence). Second doses at about 4 or about 12 weeks were pooled. Sequenced by immunoSEQ multiplex PCR; TCRdb stores in-frame clones only, minus some. The sample holds around 81,000 clones, about 91% seen once. The rearrangement uses TRBV19 and TRBJ1-5; possible D gene TRBD1, 5 bases. Specimen: peripheral blood, collected 28 days after the second AZD1222 dose. The clonotype comes from an adult who received the AZD1222 COVID-19 vaccine. The CDR3 sequence: CASSRGSNQPQHF. The CDR3, as DNA: TGTGCCAGTAGTAGGGGGAGCAATCAGCCCCAGCATTTT.